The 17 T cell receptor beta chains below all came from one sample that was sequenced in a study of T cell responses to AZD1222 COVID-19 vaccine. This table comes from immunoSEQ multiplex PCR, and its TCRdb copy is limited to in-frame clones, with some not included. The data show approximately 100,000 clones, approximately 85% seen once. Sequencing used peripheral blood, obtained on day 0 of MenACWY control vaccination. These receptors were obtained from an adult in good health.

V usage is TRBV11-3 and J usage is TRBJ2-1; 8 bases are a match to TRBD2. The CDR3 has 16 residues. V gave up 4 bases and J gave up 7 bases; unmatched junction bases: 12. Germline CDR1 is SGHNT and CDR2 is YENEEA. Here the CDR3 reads CASSSTSLSGRNEQFF. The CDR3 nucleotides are TGTGCCAGCAGCTCGACCTCCCTAAGCGGGAGAAATGAGCAGTTCTTC.

The CDR3 reads CASSLPAGELFF. The CDR3 DNA is TGTGCCAGCAGCTTACCGGCCGGGGAGCTGTTTTTT. The chain is built from TRBV7-9 and TRBJ2-2; D is unclear. Trimming pared 2 bases from V and 6 bases from J, leaving 4 bases between. CDR3 length: 12 amino acids. CDR1 is SEHNR, CDR2 FQNEAQ, per germline (reference sequence).

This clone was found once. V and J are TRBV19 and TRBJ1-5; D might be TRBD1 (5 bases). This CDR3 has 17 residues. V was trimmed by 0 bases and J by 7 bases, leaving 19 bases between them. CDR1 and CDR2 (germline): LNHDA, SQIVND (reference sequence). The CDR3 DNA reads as TGTGCCAGTAGTATAGATGACAGCACTAACCCCCCCCAGCCCCAGCATTTT. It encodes CASSIDDSTNPPQPQHF.

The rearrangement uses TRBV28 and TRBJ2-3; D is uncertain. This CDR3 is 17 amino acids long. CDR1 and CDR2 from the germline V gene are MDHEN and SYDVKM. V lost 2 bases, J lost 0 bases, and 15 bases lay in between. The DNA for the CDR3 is TGTGCCAGCAGTTTAACATCGTTCGCGCGGAGCACAGATACGCAGTATTTT. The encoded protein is CASSLTSFARSTDTQYF.

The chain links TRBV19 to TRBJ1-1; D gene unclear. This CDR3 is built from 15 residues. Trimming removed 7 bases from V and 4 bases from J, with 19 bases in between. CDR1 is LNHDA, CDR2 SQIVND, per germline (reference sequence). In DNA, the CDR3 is TGTGCCAGTAAAATGGAGGACCTCCTCCGCACTGAAGCTTTCTTT. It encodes CASKMEDLLRTEAFF.

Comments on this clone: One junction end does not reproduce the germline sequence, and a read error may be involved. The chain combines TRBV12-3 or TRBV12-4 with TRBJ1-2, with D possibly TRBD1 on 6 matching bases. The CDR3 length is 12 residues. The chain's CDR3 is CASSLAGGGSQF. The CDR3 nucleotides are TGTGCCAGCAGTTTAGCCGGGGGGGGCTCACAATTC.

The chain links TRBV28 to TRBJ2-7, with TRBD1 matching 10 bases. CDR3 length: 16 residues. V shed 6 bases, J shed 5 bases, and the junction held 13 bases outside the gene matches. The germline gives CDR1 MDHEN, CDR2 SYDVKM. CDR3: CASRTDRDRGRNEQYF. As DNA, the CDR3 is TGTGCCAGCAGAACCGACCGGGACAGGGGTAGGAACGAGCAGTACTTC.

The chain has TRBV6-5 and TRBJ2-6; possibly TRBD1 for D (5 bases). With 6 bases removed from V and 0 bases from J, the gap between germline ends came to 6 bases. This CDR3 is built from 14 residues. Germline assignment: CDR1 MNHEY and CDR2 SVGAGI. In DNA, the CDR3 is TGTGCCAGCAGAGGGGTCTCTGGGGCCAACGTCCTGACTTTC. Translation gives CASRGVSGANVLTF.

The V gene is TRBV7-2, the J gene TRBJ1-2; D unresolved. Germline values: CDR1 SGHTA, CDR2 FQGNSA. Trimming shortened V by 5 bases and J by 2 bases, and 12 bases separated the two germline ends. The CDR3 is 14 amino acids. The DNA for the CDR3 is TGTGCCAGCAGCCCTTGGGCCGAGAACTATGGCTACACCTTC. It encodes CASSPWAENYGYTF.

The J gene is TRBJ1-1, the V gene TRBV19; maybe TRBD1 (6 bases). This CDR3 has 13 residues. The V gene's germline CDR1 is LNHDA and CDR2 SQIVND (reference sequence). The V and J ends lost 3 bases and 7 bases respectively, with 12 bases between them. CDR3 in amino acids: CASSISGAVEAFF. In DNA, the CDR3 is TGTGCCAGTAGTATCTCGGGGGCCGTTGAAGCTTTCTTT.

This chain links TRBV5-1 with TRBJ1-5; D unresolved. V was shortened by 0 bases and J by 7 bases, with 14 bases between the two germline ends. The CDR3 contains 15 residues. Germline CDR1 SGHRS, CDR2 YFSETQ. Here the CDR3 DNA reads TGCGCCAGCAGCTTGGGTCCGCTGATGGGGCAGCCCCAGCATTTT. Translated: CASSLGPLMGQPQHF.

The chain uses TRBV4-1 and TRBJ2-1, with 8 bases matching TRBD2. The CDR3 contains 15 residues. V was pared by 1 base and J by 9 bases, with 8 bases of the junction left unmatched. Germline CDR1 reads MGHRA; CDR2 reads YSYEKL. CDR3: CASSQGRAGDFEQFF. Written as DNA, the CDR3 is TGCGCCAGCAGCCAAGGTCGAGCGGGGGATTTTGAGCAGTTCTTC.

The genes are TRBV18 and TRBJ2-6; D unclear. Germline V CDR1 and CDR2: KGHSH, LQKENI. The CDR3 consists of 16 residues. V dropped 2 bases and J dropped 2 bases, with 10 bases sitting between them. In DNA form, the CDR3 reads TGTGCCAGCTCACCATCCGTCTTAGCTGGGGCCAACGTCCTGACTTTC. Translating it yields CASSPSVLAGANVLTF. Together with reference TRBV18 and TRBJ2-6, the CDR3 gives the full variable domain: NAGVMQNPRHLVRRRGQEARLRCSPMKGHSHVYWYRQLPEEGLKFMVYLQKENIIDESGMPKERFSAEFPKEGPSILRIQQVVRGDSAAYFCASSPSVLAGANVLTFGAGSRLTVL.

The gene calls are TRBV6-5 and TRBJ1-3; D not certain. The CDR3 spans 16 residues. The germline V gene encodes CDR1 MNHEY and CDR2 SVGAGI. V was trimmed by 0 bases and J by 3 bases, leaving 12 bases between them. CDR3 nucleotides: TGTGCCAGCAGTTACTCGAGGGAGACACTTGGAAACACCATATATTTT. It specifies CASSYSRETLGNTIYF.

CDR3 protein: CASSPPWGLANYGYTF. CDR3 nucleotides: TGTGCCAGCAGTCCTCCATGGGGCCTAGCTAACTATGGCTACACCTTC. The genes are TRBV28 and TRBJ1-2, with a weak D call TRBD1 (5 bases). The CDR3 consists of 16 residues. Trimming shortened V by 5 bases and J by 0 bases, and 16 bases separated the two germline ends. Germline CDR1 reads MDHEN; CDR2 reads SYDVKM.

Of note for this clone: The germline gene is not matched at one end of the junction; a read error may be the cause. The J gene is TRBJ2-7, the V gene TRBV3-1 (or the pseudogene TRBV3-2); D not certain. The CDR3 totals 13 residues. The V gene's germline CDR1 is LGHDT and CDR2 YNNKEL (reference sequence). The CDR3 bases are TGTGCCAGCAGTCAAGATAGCTCCTACGAGCAGTACTTC. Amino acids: CASSQDSSYEQYF.

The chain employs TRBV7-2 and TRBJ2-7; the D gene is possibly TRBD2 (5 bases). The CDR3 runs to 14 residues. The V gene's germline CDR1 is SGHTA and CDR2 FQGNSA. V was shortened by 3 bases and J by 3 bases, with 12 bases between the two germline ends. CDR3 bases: TGTGCCAGCAGCTTCTTAACTAGAAACTACGAGCAGTACTTC. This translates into CASSFLTRNYEQYF.